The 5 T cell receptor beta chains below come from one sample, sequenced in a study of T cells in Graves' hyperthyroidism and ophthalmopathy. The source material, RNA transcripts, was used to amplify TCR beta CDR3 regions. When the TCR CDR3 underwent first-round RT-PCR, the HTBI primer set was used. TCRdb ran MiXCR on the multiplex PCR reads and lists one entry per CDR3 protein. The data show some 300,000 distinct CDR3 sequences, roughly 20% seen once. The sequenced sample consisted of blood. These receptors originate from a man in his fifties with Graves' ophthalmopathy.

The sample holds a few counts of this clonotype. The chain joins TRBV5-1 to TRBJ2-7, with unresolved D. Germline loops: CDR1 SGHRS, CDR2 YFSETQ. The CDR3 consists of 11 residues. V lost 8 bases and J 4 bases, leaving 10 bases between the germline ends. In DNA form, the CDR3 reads TGCGCCAGACCCAAGGGATACGAGCAGTACTTC. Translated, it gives CARPKGYEQYF.

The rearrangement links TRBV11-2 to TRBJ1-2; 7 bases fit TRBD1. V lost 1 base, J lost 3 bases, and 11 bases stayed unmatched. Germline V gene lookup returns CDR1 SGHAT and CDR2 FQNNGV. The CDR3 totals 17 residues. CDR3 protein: CASSLGHSGTADYGYTF. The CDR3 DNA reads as TGTGCCAGCAGCTTAGGGCACAGCGGGACAGCAGACTATGGCTACACCTTC. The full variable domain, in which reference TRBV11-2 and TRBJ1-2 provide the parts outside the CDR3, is EAGVAQSPRYKIIEKRQSVAFWCNPISGHATLYWYQQILGQGPKLLIQFQNNGVVDDSQLPKDRFSAERLKGVDSTLKIQPAKLEDSAVYLCASSLGHSGTADYGYTFGSGTRLTVV.

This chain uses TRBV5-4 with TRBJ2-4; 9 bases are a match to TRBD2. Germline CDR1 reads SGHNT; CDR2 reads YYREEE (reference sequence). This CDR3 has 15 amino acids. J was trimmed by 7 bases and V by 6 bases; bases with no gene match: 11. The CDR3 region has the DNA TGTGCCAGCACCTCAGCGGCTAGCGGGAAGAACATTCAGTACTTC. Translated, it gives CASTSAASGKNIQYF.

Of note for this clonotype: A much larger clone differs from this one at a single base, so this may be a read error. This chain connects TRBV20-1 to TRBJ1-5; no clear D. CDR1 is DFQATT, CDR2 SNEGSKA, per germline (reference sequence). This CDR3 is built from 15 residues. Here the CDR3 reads CSARVDQRSNQPKHF. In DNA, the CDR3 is TGCAGTGCTAGAGTCGATCAGCGGAGCAATCAGCCCAAGCATTTT.

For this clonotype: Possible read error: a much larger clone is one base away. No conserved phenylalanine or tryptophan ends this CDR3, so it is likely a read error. In DNA form, the CDR3 reads TGTGCCAGCAGCGACCGGGACAGGGGAGGTAGCAATCAGCCCCAGCATTCT. It yields the protein CASSDRDRGGSNQPQHS. The chain links TRBV27 to TRBJ1-5; TRBD1 matches at 10 bases. After removal of 6 bases from V and 0 bases from J, the junction contained 8 bases not matched to a gene. CDR1 is MNHEY, CDR2 SMNVEV, per germline (reference sequence). CDR3 length: 17 amino acids.